This T cell receptor beta chain was recovered during a study of cytomegalovirus exposure and HLA in healthy donors. Whole-study findings and limits: The authors later found HLA-associated TCR beta chains more clonally expanded than equally common others. Most of the CMV-associated TCR beta chains (in a later analysis) appeared to be HLA-restricted.

Vbeta (60) and Jbeta (13) primers were used in the PCR. Sequenced by immunoSEQ multiplex PCR; TCRdb stores in-frame clones only, minus some. The sample includes around 230,000 clones, more than 75% seen only once; the top ten take 6%. Comments on this clone: No antigen is known for it.

The V gene lost 6 bases and the J gene lost 7 bases, with 18 bases spanning the gap. Germline loops: CDR1 MNHEY, CDR2 SMNVEV (reference sequence). The CDR3 contains 15 residues. The sequenced sample consisted of PBMCs. The rearrangement uses TRBV27 and TRBJ2-2, with D possibly matching TRBD1 (5 bases). The sequence came from a man aged 35-49 years in good health and CMV-seropositive. This CDR3 reads CASSAGSRRGGELFF. CDR3 bases: TGTGCCAGCAGCGCCGGGTCCAGAAGGGGCGGGGAGCTGTTTTTT.